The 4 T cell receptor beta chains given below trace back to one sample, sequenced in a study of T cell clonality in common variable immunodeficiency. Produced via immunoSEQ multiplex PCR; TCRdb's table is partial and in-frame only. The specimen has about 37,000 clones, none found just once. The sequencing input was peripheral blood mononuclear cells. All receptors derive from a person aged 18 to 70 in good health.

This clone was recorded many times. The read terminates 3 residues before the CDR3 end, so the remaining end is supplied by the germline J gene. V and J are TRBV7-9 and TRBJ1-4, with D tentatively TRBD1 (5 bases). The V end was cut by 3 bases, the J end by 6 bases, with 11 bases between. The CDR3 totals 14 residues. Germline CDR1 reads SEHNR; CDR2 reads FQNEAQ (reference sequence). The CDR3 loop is CASSFRQGHEKLFF. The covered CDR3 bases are TGTGCCAGCAGCTTTCGGCAGGGCCATGAAAAA.

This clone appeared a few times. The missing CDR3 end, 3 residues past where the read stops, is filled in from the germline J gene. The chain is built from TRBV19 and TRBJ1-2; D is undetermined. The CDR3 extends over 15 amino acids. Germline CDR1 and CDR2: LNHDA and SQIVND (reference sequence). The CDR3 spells CASMGTGLAGNDYTF. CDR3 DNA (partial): TGTGCCAGTATGGGTACCGGACTAGCGGGGAATGAC. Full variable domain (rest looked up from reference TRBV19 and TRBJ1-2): DGGITQSPKYLFRKEGQNVTLSCEQNLNHDAMYWYRQDPGQGLRLIYYSQIVNDFQKGDIAEGYSVSREKKESFPLTVTSAQKNPTAFYLCASMGTGLAGNDYTFGSGTRLTVV.

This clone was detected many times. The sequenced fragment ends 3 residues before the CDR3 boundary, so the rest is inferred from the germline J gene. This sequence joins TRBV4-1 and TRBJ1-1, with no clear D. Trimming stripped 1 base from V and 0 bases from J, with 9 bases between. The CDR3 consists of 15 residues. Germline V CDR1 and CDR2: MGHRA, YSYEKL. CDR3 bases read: TGCGCCAGCAGCCAAGGTCCCTCCTTGAACACTGAA. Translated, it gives CASSQGPSLNTE. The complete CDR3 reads CASSQGPSLNTEAFF.

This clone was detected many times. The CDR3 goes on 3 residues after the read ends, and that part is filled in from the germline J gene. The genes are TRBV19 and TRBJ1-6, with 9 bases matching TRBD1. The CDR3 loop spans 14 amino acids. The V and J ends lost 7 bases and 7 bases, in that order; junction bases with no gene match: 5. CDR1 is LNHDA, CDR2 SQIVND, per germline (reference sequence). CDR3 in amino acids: CASTLTGGNSPLHF. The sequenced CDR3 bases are TGTGCCAGTACCTTGACAGGGGGAAATTCACCC. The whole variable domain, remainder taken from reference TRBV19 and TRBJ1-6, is DGGITQSPKYLFRKEGQNVTLSCEQNLNHDAMYWYRQDPGQGLRLIYYSQIVNDFQKGDIAEGYSVSREKKESFPLTVTSAQKNPTAFYLCASTLTGGNSPLHFGNGTRLTVT.